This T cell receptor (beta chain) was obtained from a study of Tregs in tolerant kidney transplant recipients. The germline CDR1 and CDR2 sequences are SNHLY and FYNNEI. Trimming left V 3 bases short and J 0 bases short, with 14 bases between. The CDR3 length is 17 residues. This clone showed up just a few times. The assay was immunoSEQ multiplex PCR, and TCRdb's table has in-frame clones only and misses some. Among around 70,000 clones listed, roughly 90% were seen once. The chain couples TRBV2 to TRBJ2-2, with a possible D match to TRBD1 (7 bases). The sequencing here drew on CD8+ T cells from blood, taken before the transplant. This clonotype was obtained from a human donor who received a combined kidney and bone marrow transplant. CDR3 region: CASSDRGTDTNTGELFF. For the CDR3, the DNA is TGTGCCAGCAGTGATCGCGGGACAGATACGAACACCGGGGAGCTGTTTTTT. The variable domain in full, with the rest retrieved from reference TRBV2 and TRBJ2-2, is EPEVTQTPSHQVTQMGQEVILRCVPISNHLYFYWYRQILGQKVEFLVSFYNNEISEKSEIFDDQFSVERPDGSNFTLKIRSTKLEDSAMYFCASSDRGTDTNTGELFFGEGSRLTVL.